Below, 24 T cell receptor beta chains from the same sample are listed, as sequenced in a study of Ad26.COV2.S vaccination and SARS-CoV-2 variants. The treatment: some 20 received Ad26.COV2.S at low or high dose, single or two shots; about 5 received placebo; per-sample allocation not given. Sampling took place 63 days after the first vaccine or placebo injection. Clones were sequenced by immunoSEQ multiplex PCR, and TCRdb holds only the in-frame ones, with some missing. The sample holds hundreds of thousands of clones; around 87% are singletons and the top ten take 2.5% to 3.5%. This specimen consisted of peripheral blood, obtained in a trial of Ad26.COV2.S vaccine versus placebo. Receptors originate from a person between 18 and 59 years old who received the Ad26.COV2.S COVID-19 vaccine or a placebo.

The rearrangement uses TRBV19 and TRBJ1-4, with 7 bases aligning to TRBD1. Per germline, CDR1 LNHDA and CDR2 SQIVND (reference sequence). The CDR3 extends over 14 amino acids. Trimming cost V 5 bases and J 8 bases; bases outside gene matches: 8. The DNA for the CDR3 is TGTGCCAGTAGTCTACAGGGGAGGGCAGAAAAACTGTTTTTT. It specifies CASSLQGRAEKLFF.

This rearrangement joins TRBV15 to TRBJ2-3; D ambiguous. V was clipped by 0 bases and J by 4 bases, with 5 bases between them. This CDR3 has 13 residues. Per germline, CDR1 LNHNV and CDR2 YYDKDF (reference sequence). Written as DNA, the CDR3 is TGTGCCACCAGCAGAGATTTAGCAGATACGCAGTATTTT. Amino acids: CATSRDLADTQYF.

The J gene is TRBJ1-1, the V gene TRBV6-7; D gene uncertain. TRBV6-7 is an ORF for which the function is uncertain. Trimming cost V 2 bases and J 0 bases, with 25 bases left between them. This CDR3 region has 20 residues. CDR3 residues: CASSYPPEVMRGVMNTEAFF. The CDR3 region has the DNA TGTGCCAGCAGTTACCCTCCCGAAGTTATGCGAGGTGTGATGAACACTGAAGCTTTCTTT.

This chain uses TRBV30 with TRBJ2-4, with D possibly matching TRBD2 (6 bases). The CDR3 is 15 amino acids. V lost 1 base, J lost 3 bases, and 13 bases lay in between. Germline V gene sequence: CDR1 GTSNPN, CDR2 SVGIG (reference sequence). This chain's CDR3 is CAWSDGGSGKNIQYF. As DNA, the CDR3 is TGTGCCTGGAGTGATGGGGGGAGTGGCAAAAACATTCAGTACTTC.

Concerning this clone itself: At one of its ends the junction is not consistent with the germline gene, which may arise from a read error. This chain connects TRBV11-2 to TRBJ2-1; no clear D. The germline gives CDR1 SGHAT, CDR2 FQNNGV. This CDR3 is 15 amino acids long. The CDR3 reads CASSLGLDSYNGQFF. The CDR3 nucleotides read TGTGCCAGCAGCTTAGGTTTGGATTCTTACAATGGGCAGTTCTTC.

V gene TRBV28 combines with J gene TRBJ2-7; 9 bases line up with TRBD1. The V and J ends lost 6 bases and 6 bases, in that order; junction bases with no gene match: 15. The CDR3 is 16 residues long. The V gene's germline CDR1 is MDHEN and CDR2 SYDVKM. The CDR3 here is CASSSIRGTGYGEQYF. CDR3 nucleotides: TGTGCCAGCAGCTCTATTCGCGGGACAGGGTACGGCGAGCAGTACTTC.

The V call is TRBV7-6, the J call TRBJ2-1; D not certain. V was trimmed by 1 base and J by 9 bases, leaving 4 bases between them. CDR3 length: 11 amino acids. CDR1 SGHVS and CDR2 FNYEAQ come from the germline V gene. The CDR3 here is CASSLGVEQFF. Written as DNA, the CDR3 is TGTGCCAGCAGCTTAGGGGTTGAGCAGTTCTTC.

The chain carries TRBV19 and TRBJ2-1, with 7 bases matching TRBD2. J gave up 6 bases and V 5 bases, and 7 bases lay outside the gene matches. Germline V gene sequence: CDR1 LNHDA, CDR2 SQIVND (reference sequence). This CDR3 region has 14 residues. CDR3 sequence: CASSGLADPNEQFF. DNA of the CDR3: TGTGCCAGTAGTGGCCTAGCGGACCCCAATGAGCAGTTCTTC.

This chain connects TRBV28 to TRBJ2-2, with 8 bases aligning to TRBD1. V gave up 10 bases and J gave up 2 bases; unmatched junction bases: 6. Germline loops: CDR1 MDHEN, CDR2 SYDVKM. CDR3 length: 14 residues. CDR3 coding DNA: TGTGCCACCGCGGGACAGGTTAACACCGGGGAGCTGTTTTTT. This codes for CATAGQVNTGELFF.

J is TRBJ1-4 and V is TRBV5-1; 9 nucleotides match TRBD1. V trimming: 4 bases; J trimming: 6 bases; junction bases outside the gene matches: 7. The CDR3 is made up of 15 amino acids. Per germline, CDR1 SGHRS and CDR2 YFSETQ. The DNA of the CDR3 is TGCGCCAGCAGCATAACAGGGGGCTCGGATGAAAAACTGTTTTTT. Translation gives CASSITGGSDEKLFF.

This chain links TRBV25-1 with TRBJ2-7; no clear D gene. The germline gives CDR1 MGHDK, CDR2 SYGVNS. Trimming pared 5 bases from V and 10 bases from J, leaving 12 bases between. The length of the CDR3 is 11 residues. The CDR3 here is CASSILRPQYF. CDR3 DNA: TGTGCCAGCAGTATTTTGAGGCCCCAGTACTTC.

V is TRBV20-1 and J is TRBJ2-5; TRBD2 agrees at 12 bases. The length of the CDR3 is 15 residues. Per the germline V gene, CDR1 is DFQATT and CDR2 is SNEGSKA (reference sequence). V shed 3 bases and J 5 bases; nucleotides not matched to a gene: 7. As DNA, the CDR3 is TGCAGTGCTAGTGCGGCTAGCGGGAGGGGGGAGACCCAGTACTTC. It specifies CSASAASGRGETQYF.

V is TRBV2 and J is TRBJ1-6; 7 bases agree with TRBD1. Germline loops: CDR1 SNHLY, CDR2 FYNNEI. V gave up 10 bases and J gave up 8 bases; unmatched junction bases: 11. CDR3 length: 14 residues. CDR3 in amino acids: CATRQGLSDSPLHF. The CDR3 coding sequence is TGTGCCACCAGACAGGGACTATCGGATTCACCCCTCCACTTT.

CDR3 loop: CASSPLTVTEAFF. The CDR3 bases are TGTGCCAGCAGCCCGTTGACAGTCACTGAAGCTTTCTTT. This chain links TRBV5-6 with TRBJ1-1; tentative D call: TRBD1 (5 bases). The CDR3 spans 13 residues. Trimming shortened V by 4 bases and J by 4 bases, and 11 bases separated the two germline ends. Germline-derived CDR1 and CDR2 are SGHDT and YYEEEE.

The CDR3 DNA follows: TGCGCCAGCAGCTCCCCGGGGGCCAGCACCGGGGAGCTGTTTTTT. This gives the protein CASSSPGASTGELFF. J is TRBJ2-2 and V is TRBV5-1; D is perhaps TRBD1 or TRBD2 (6 bases each). The V gene's germline CDR1 is SGHRS and CDR2 YFSETQ. V lost 3 bases and J lost 4, with 13 bases in between. The CDR3 loop spans 15 amino acids.

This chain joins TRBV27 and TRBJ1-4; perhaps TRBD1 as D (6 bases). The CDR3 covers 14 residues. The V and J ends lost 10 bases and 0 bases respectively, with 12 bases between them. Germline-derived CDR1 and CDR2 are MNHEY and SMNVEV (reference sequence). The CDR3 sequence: CATGGGATNEKLFF. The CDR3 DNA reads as TGTGCCACCGGCGGGGGCGCAACTAATGAAAAACTGTTTTTT. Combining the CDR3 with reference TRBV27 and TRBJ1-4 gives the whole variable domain EAQVTQNPRYLITVTGKKLTVTCSQNMNHEYMSWYRQDPGLGLRQIYYSMNVEVTDKGDVPEGYKVSRKEKRNFPLILESPSPNQTSLYFCATGGGATNEKLFFGSGTQLSVL.

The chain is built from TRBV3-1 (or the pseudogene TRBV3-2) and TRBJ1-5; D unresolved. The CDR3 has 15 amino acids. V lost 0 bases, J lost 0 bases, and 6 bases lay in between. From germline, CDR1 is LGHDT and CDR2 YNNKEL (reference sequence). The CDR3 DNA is TGTGCCAGCAGCCAAGATTCTAATAGCAATCAGCCCCAGCATTTT. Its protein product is CASSQDSNSNQPQHF.

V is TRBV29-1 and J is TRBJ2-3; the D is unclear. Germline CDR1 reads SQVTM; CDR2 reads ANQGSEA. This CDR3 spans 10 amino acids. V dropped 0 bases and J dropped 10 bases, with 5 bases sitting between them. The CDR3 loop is CSVEDQPQYF. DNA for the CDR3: TGCAGCGTTGAAGATCAACCGCAGTATTTT.

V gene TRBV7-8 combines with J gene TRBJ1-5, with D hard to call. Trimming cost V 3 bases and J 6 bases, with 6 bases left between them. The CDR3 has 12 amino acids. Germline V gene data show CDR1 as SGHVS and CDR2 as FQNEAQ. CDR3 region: CASSFSGQPQHF. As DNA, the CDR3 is TGTGCCAGCAGCTTTAGTGGTCAGCCCCAGCATTTT.

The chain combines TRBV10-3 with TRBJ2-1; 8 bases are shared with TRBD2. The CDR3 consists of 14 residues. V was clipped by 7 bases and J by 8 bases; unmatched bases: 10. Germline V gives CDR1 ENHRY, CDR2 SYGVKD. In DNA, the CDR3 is TGTGCCATCATGGCGGGAGGAATTGTCGATGAGCAGTTCTTC. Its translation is CAIMAGGIVDEQFF.

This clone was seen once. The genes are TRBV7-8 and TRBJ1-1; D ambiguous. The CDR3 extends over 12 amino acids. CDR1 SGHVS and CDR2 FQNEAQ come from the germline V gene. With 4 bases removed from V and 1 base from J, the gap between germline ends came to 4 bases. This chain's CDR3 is CASSSKNTEAFF. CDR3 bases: TGTGCCAGCAGCTCCAAGAACACTGAAGCTTTCTTT.

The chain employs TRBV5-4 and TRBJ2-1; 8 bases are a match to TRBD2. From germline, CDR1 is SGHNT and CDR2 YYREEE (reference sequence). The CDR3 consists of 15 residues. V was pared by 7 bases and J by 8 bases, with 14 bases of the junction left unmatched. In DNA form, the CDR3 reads TGTGCCAGCCCCGCACCGGGGGGGCCTAGGGATGAGCAGTTCTTC. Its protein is CASPAPGGPRDEQFF.

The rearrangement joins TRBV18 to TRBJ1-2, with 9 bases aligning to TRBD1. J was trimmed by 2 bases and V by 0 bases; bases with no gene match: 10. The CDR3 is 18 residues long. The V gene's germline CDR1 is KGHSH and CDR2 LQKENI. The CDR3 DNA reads TGTGCCAGCTCACCACCGGAACAGGGGGCGAATATAAACTATGGCTACACCTTC. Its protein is CASSPPEQGANINYGYTF.

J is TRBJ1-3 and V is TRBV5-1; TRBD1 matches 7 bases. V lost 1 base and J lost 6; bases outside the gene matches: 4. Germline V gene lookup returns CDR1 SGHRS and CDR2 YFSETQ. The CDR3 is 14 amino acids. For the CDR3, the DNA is TGCGCCAGCAGCTTGATGGGGACAGAAAACACCATATATTTT. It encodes CASSLMGTENTIYF.